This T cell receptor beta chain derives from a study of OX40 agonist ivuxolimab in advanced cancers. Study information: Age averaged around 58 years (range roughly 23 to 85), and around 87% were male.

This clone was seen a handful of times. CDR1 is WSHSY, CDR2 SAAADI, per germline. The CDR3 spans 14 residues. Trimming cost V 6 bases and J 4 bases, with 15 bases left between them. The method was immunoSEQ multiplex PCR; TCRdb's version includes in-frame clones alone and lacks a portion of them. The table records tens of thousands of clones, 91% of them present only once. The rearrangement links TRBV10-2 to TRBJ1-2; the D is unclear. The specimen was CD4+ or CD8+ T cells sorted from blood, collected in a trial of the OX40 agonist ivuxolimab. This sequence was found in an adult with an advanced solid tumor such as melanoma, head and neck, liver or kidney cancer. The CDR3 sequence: CASREGYVGYGYTF. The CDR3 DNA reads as TGCGCCAGCAGGGAGGGCTACGTGGGCTATGGCTACACCTTC.